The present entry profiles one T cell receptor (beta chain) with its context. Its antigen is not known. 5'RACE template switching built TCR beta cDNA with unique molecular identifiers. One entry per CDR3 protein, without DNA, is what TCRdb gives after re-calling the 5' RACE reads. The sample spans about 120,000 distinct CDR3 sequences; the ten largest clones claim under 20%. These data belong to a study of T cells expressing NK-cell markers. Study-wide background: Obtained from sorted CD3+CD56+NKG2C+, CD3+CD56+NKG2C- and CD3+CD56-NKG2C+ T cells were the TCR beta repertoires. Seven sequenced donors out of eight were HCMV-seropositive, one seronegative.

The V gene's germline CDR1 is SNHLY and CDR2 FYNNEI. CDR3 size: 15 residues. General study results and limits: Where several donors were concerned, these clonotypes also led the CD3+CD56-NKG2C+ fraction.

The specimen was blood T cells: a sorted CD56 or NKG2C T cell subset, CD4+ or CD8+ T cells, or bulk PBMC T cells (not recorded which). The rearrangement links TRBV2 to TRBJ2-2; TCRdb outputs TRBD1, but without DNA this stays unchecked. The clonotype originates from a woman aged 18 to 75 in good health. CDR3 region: CASSPPRGSTGELFF.